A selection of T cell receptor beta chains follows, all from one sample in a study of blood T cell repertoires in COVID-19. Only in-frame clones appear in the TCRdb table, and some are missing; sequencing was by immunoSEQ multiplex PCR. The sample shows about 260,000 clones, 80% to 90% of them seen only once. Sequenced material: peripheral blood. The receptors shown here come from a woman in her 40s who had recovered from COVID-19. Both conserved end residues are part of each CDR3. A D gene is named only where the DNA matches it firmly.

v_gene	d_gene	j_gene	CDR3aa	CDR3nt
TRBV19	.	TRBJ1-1	CASSTGSNTEAFF	TGTGCCAGTAGTACGGGGTCGAACACTGAAGCTTTCTTT
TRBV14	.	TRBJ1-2	CASSGWLGYGYTF	TGTGCCAGCAGTGGTTGGCTTGGCTATGGCTACACCTTC
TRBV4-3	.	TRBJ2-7	CASSQDRVQGTLYEQYF	TGCGCCAGCAGCCAAGATCGGGTCCAGGGTACGCTTTACGAGCAGTACTTC
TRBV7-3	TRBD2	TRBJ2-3	CASSLTPRGGVSTDTQYF	TGTGCCAGCAGCTTAACCCCTCGGGGAGGGGTTAGCACAGATACGCAGTATTTT
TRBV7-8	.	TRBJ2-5	CASSSRGRTGKETQYF	TGTGCCAGCAGCTCCCGGGGCAGAACAGGGAAAGAGACCCAGTACTTC
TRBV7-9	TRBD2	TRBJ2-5	CASSPPSGEPQETQYF	TGTGCCAGCAGCCCACCTAGCGGGGAGCCCCAAGAGACCCAGTACTTC
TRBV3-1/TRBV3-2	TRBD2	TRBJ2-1	CASSQEFRLAGGGEQFF	TGTGCCAGCAGCCAAGAGTTTCGACTAGCGGGGGGAGGTGAGCAGTTCTTC
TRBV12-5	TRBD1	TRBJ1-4	CASARQGASNEKLFF	TGTGCTAGTGCAAGGCAGGGGGCATCTAATGAAAAACTGTTTTTT
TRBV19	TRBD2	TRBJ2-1	CASSPLKGAGGEQFF	TGTGCCAGTAGCCCCCTGAAGGGCGCGGGGGGGGAGCAGTTCTTC
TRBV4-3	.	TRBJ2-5	CASSQDWGEETQYF	TGCGCCAGCAGCCAGGACTGGGGGGAAGAGACCCAGTACTTC
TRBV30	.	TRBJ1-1	CAWSIRGNTEAFF	TGTGCCTGGAGTATAAGAGGGAACACTGAAGCTTTCTTT